This section outlines one TCR beta chain sequence together with its context. Its cognate antigen has yet to be identified. Base qualities are missing; no much larger clone stands one base away. The germline V gene (reference sequence) provides CDR1 DFQATT and CDR2 SNEGSKA. There are 14 amino acids in the CDR3, from cysteine to phenylalanine inclusive. This entry keeps only the CDR3 DNA: 42 bases, framed from base 1. V lost 6 bases and J lost 3 bases, and the count of bases not matched to a germline gene is 7. The sample's treatment or condition label, decoded: in vitro stimulation with specific CMV peptide epitopes to enrich CMV-specific T cells. The sample was run on an Illumina HiSeq 1500. In TCRdb, the public reads were trimmed at Q25 with fastp and aligned with MiXCR, with productive beta chains retained. Rows are unified per CDR3 protein, each entry keeping the most common DNA and genes. The sample table records about 340,000 distinct CDR3 sequences; just under 30% of these occur just once. Roughly 20% of the sample is in the top ten clones.

The source of the sample is a study of T cell repertoires in cytomegalovirus infection (dated by TCRdb to 2018 to 2020). Notes on the research overall: Recently identified HLA-C-restricted CMV epitopes, whose presentation resists viral immunomodulation, were targeted by peptide stimulations together with well-studied HLA-B-restricted epitopes. Donor HLA type was relevant to the analysis, because carriage of CMV infection together with the matching HLA type was indicated by public TCR beta signatures. Study-level results and caveats: The ex vivo response was dominated by HLA-C-restricted CMV-specific TCR beta clonotypes, which also provided the single most frequent clonotype in two of eight donors. In both this cohort and an independent roughly 400-donor cohort, the cumulative frequency of public TCR beta family members distinguished carriers of CMV infection plus the relevant HLA type.

This receptor was obtained from a human donor in good health (CMV status not recorded). Some clones in this sample may be carry-over from other donors' samples. The chain was built from TRBV20-1 and TRBJ2-4; 8 nucleotides in the junction match TRBD1. Sequencing used cultured PBMCs, obtained from culture after CMV antigen stimulation. The DNA sequence reads TGCAGTGCGGGGACAGGAGACTTCAAAAACATTCAGTACTTC. Translated, it reads CSAGTGDFKNIQYF.